These 2 T cell receptor beta chains share one sample of origin, sequenced in a study of shared clonotypes between healthy human individuals. Profiling relied on immunoSEQ multiplex PCR, and the TCRdb table lists in-frame clones only, not all of them. The sample holds some 2,000,000 clones, about 95% seen once. Positively selected for CCR7, the CD45RO-negative cells used as naive CD8 cells excluded terminally differentiated effector memory CD45RA+ cells. Sequencing used naive CD8+ T cells sorted from blood. Source of these receptors: a man between 18 and 35 years old in good health.

This clone was observed a single time. This sequence joins TRBV6-1 and TRBJ2-2; a possible D gene is TRBD2 (7 bases). CDR1 MNHNS and CDR2 SASEGT come from the germline V gene. V was shortened by 5 bases and J by 4 bases, with 14 bases between the two germline ends. The CDR3 has 15 residues. DNA for the CDR3: TGTGCCAGCAGTTTTGCAGGGGAGGGCACCGGGGAGCTGTTTTTT. Amino acid sequence: CASSFAGEGTGELFF.

The V gene is TRBV14, the J gene TRBJ2-7; D assignment may be TRBD1 or TRBD2 (5 bases each). V was shortened by 3 bases and J by 3 bases, with 15 bases between the two germline ends. There are 15 residues in the CDR3. Germline V gene lookup returns CDR1 SGHDN and CDR2 FVKESK. In DNA form, the CDR3 reads TGTGCCAGCAGCCATGGCACAGGACGGGGCTACGAGCAGTACTTC. This sequence encodes CASSHGTGRGYEQYF.